The 20 T cell receptor beta chains in this list originate from one sample, sequenced in a study of shared clonotypes between healthy human individuals. Only CD45RO-negative cells positively selected for CCR7 counted as naive CD8 cells, so terminally differentiated effector memory CD45RA+ cells were excluded. Here immunoSEQ multiplex PCR was the method, and the copy in TCRdb shows in-frame clones only, minus some. The sample records around 2.1 million clones, 85% to 95% being singletons. The sample was naive CD8+ T cells from PBMCs. Every receptor here comes from a man between 18 and 35 years old in good health. Some clones in this sample may be carry-over from other donors' samples.

The chain has TRBV10-1 and TRBJ2-1; maybe TRBD2 (5 bases). The germline V gene has CDR1 WNHNN and CDR2 SYGVQD (reference sequence). This CDR3 has 14 residues. Between the trimmed V and J ends, which lost 0 bases and 6 bases, there was a span of 9 bases. In DNA form, the CDR3 reads TGCGCCAGCAGTGAGTCGTGGGAGCTCAATGAGCAGTTCTTC. This sequence encodes CASSESWELNEQFF.

Regarding this clone: Other DNA sequences of this sample code for an identical CDR3. This sequence joins TRBV4-1 and TRBJ2-5; D not resolved. CDR3 length: 13 amino acids. Per germline, CDR1 MGHRA and CDR2 YSYEKL. V was shortened by 1 base and J by 4 bases, with 7 bases between the two germline ends. CDR3 sequence: CASSQVRVETQYF. The CDR3 DNA sequence: TGCGCCAGCAGCCAAGTTAGGGTAGAGACCCAGTACTTC.

V and J are TRBV4-3 and TRBJ2-7, with D possibly matching TRBD2 (6 bases). The CDR3 spans 15 residues. Trimming took 5 bases from V and 6 from J, leaving 20 bases between them. Looked up from germline, CDR1 is LGHNA and CDR2 is YSLEER. The CDR3 DNA is TGCGCCAGCAGCTTGGGGGGAGGTAGTCAGGCCGAGCAGTACTTC. Encoded protein: CASSLGGGSQAEQYF.

V usage is TRBV4-3 and J usage is TRBJ1-1; D unclear. Per the germline V gene, CDR1 is LGHNA and CDR2 is YSLEER. This CDR3 contains 15 residues. V lost 2 bases and J lost 1, with 11 bases in between. The CDR3 spells CASSQRVSRNTEAFF. The CDR3 nucleotides are TGCGCCAGCAGCCAACGTGTATCTAGGAACACTGAAGCTTTCTTT.

This chain uses TRBV5-5 with TRBJ2-5; 7 bases line up with TRBD1. CDR3 length: 14 amino acids. V was pared by 0 bases and J by 5 bases, with 4 bases of the junction left unmatched. The germline CDR1 and CDR2 sequences are SGHKS and YYEKEE (reference sequence). CDR3 in amino acids: CASSLVGGQETQYF. In nucleotides, the CDR3 is TGTGCCAGCAGCTTGGTAGGGGGCCAGGAGACCCAGTACTTC. The full variable domain, with the rest looked up from reference TRBV5-5 and TRBJ2-5, is DAGVTQSPTHLIKTRGQQVTLRCSPISGHKSVSWYQQVLGQGPQFIFQYYEKEERGRGNFPDRFSARQFPNYSSELNVNALLLGDSALYLCASSLVGGQETQYFGPGTRLLVL.

V is TRBV2 and J is TRBJ1-5; D is unclear. This CDR3 comprises 14 residues. Germline V gene data show CDR1 as SNHLY and CDR2 as FYNNEI. Trimming pared 5 bases from V and 2 bases from J, leaving 10 bases between. DNA of the CDR3: TGTGCCAGCAGTTTTGAAGGCCGCAATCAGCCCCAGCATTTT. This codes for CASSFEGRNQPQHF.

The chain combines TRBV12-5 with TRBJ2-2; 12 nucleotides match TRBD2. Germline loops: CDR1 LGHNT, CDR2 FRNRAP. The CDR3 totals 17 residues. The J segment lost 5 bases and the V segment lost 2 bases, leaving 6 bases of the junction unmatched. The CDR3 sequence is CASGLTTSGGGTGELFF. The DNA of the CDR3 is TGTGCTAGTGGTTTGACGACTAGCGGGGGTGGAACCGGGGAGCTGTTTTTT.

The chain couples TRBV6-1 to TRBJ1-2, with a tentative D call TRBD1 (6 bases). The germline V and J ends were trimmed by 5 bases and 3 bases, with 13 bases remaining between them. The germline CDR1 and CDR2 sequences are MNHNS and SASEGT. This CDR3 is 14 amino acids long. CDR3 DNA sequence: TGTGCCAGCAGTTCAGGGGCCTATGACTATGGCTACACCTTC. Translation: CASSSGAYDYGYTF.

Here the CDR3 reads CASSPYNEKLFF. CDR3 nucleotide sequence: TGTGCCAGCAGCCCCTACAATGAAAAACTGTTTTTT. V gene TRBV7-8 combines with J gene TRBJ1-4; D call uncertain. The CDR3 covers 12 residues. Trimming cost V 5 bases and J 5 bases, with 6 bases left between them. The germline gives CDR1 SGHVS, CDR2 FQNEAQ.

The chain has TRBV6-5 and TRBJ2-5; TRBD1 matches at 12 bases. CDR1 is MNHEY, CDR2 SVGAGI, per germline. The CDR3 is 16 amino acids. After removal of 2 bases from V and 5 bases from J, the junction contained 6 bases not matched to a gene. The CDR3 DNA reads as TGTGCCAGCAGTTACGGGACAGGGGGCGCTGGGGAGACCCAGTACTTC. Translating it yields CASSYGTGGAGETQYF.

The gene calls are TRBV28 and TRBJ2-7; no reliable D call. From germline, CDR1 is MDHEN and CDR2 SYDVKM. The CDR3 totals 15 residues. V gave up 5 bases and J gave up 6 bases, with 20 bases separating them. In DNA form, the CDR3 reads TGTGCCAGCAGTACCTCCGACCTGACCTCTCTCGAGCAGTACTTC. Translation: CASSTSDLTSLEQYF.

Comments on this clone: The sample has other DNA sequences that encode this CDR3 too. V and J are TRBV7-3 and TRBJ1-1; D not resolved. This CDR3 has 14 amino acids. The germline gives CDR1 SGHTA, CDR2 FQGTGA. Between the trimmed V and J ends, which lost 0 bases and 1 base, there was a span of 6 bases. CDR3 sequence: CASSLTAGNTEAFF. In DNA, the CDR3 is TGTGCCAGCAGCTTAACGGCCGGGAACACTGAAGCTTTCTTT.

For the CDR3, the DNA is TGTGCCAGCAGCCCAAACGGAGTGGCTGAAGCTTTCTTT. As protein: CASSPNGVAEAFF. This chain links TRBV27 with TRBJ1-1, with D unresolved. Germline V gene lookup returns CDR1 MNHEY and CDR2 SMNVEV (reference sequence). CDR3 size: 13 residues. Trimming took off 6 bases at V and 6 bases at J, with 14 bases between the two ends.

On this clone: Other DNA sequences in the sample encode the same CDR3. The rearrangement uses TRBV7-6 and TRBJ2-7, with D maybe TRBD1 (6 bases). Deletions cut 5 bases from V and 1 base from J, with 12 bases between. This CDR3 contains 14 residues. The V gene's germline CDR1 is SGHVS and CDR2 FNYEAQ. The CDR3 sequence is CASSLRTESYEQYF. CDR3 DNA sequence: TGTGCCAGCAGCCTTCGGACAGAATCCTACGAGCAGTACTTC.

V gene TRBV27 combines with J gene TRBJ2-7, with D tentatively TRBD1 or TRBD2 (5 bases each). CDR3 length equals 13 residues. V shed 10 bases and J shed 3 bases, with 16 bases lying between them. Germline V gives CDR1 MNHEY, CDR2 SMNVEV (reference sequence). The CDR3 loop is CATGAGGLYEQYF. The CDR3 bases are TGTGCCACCGGGGCAGGAGGCCTCTACGAGCAGTACTTC.

CDR3 nucleotides: TGTGCCGCCTGGAACACTGAAGCTTTCTTT. Translating it yields CAAWNTEAFF. The chain couples TRBV5-5 to TRBJ1-1; D gene uncertain. Trimming removed 10 bases at V and 1 base at J, with 5 bases between. Germline lookup yields CDR1 SGHKS and CDR2 YYEKEE (reference sequence). CDR3 length: 10 residues.

Points on this clone: One junction end does not reproduce the germline sequence, and a read error may be involved. The chain uses TRBV9 and TRBJ2-3; D possibly uses TRBD1 or TRBD2 (5 bases each). Per the germline V gene, CDR1 is SGDLS and CDR2 is YYNGEE. This CDR3 is built from 13 residues. This CDR3 reads CASSATPGRRLVF. In DNA form, the CDR3 reads TGTGCCAGCAGCGCGACGCCGGGACGGCGGTTGGTGTTT.

J is TRBJ2-7 and V is TRBV28, with D unclear. Germline values: CDR1 MDHEN, CDR2 SYDVKM. V lost 4 bases and J lost 6, with 7 bases in between. This CDR3 has 11 amino acids. The DNA for the CDR3 is TGTGCCAGCAGTTCGATGGCCGAGCAGTACTTC. Translated, it gives CASSSMAEQYF. Complete variable domain (other parts from reference TRBV28 and TRBJ2-7): DVKVTQSSRYLVKRTGEKVFLECVQDMDHENMFWYRQDPGLGLRLIYFSYDVKMKEKGDIPEGYSVSREKKERFSLILESASTNQTSMYLCASSSMAEQYFGPGTRLTVT.

The V and J genes are TRBV6-1 and TRBJ1-3; 8 bases are a match to TRBD1. The V gene's germline CDR1 is MNHNS and CDR2 SASEGT. The CDR3 spans 15 residues. J was trimmed by 2 bases and V by 4 bases; bases with no gene match: 4. CDR3 nucleotides: TGTGCCAGCAGTGTCGACAGGGGAACTGGAAACACCATATATTTT. It yields the protein CASSVDRGTGNTIYF.

Turning to this clone: Other DNA sequences in the same sample also yield this CDR3. The J gene is TRBJ2-2, the V gene TRBV27; 7 nucleotides agree with TRBD2. Germline lookup yields CDR1 MNHEY and CDR2 SMNVEV (reference sequence). The V and J ends lost 3 bases and 5 bases, in that order; junction bases with no gene match: 6. There are 15 residues in the CDR3. The CDR3 is CASSFSGRGTGELFF. The CDR3 nucleotides are TGTGCCAGCAGTTTTAGTGGGAGGGGTACCGGGGAGCTGTTTTTT.